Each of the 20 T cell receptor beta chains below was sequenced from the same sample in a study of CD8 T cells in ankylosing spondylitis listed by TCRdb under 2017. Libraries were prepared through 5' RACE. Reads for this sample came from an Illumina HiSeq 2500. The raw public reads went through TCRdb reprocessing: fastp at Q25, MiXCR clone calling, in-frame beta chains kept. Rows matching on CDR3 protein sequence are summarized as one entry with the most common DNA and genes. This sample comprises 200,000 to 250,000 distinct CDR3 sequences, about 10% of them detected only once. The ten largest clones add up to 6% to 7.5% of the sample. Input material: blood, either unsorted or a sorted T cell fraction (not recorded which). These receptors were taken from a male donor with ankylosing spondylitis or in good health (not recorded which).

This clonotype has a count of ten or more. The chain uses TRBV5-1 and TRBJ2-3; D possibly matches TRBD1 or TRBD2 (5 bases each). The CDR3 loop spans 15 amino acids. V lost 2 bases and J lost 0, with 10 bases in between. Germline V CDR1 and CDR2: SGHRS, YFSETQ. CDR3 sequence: CASSFGAASTDTQYF. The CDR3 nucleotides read TGCGCCAGCAGCTTCGGGGCGGCTAGCACAGATACGCAGTATTTT.

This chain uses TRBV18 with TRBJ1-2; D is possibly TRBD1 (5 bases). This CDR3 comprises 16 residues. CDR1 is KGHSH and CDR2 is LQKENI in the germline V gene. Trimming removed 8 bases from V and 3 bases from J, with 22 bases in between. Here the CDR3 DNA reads TGTGCCAGCCTCCACCGGGCAGGGCGTTCCGACTATGGCTACACCTTC. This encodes CASLHRAGRSDYGYTF.

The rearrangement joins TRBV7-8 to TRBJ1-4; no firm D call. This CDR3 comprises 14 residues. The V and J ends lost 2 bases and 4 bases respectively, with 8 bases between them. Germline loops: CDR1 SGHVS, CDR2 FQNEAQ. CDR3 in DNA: TGTGCCAGCAGCTTAAAGGAATATAATGAAAAACTGTTTTTT. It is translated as CASSLKEYNEKLFF.

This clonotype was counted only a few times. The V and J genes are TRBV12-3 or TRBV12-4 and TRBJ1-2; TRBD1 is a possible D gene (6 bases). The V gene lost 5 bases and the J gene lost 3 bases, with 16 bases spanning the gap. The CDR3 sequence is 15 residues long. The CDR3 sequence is CASSDSDRLDYGYTF. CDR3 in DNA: TGTGCCAGCAGTGATTCGGACAGACTCGACTATGGCTACACCTTC.

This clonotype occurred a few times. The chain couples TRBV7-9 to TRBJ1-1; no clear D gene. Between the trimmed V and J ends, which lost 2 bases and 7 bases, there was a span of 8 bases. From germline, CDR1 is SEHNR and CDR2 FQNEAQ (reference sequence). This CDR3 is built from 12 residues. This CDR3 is CASSLKGNEAFF. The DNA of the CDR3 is TGTGCCAGCAGCTTAAAGGGAAATGAAGCTTTCTTT.

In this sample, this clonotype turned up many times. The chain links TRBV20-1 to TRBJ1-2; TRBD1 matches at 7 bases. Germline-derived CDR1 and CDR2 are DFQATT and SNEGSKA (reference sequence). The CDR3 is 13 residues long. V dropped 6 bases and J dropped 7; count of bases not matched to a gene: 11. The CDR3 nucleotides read TGCAGTGCCCTACAGGGGACTTTCTCTGGCTACACCTTC. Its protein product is CSALQGTFSGYTF.

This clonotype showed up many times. CDR3: CASSSTLAPNEQFF. The CDR3 DNA is TGTGCCAGCAGTTCAACGCTAGCACCCAATGAGCAGTTCTTC. The chain is built from TRBV7-2 and TRBJ2-1, with a possible D match to TRBD2 (5 bases). Trimming shortened V by 6 bases and J by 6 bases, and 15 bases separated the two germline ends. Germline V CDR1 and CDR2: SGHTA, FQGNSA. There are 14 residues in the CDR3. Drawing the rest from reference TRBV7-2 and TRBJ2-1, the complete variable domain is GAGVSQSPSNKVTEKGKDVELRCDPISGHTALYWYRQSLGQGLEFLIYFQGNSAPDKSGLPSDRFSAERTGGSVSTLTIQRTQQEDSAVYLCASSSTLAPNEQFFGPGTRLTVL.

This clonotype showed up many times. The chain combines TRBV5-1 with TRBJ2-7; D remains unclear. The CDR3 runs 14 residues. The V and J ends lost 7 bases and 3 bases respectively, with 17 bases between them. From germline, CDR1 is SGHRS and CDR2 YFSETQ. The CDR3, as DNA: TGCGCCAGCGGATCCCAGGAAGGAGACTACGAGCAGTACTTC. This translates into CASGSQEGDYEQYF.

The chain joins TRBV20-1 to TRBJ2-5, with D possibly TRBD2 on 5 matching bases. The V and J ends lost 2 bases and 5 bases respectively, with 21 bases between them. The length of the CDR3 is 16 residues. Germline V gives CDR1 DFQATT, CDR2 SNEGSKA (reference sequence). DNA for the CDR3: TGCAGTGCTAGACGGAGGACGGGCCGTCTTGGGGAGACCCAGTACTTC. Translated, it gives CSARRRTGRLGETQYF.

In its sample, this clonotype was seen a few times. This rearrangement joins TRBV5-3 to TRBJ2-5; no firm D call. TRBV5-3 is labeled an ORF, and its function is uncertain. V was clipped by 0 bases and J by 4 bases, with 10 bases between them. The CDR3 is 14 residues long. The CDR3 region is CARSLGQATETQYF. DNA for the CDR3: TGTGCCAGAAGCTTGGGACAAGCGACAGAGACCCAGTACTTC.

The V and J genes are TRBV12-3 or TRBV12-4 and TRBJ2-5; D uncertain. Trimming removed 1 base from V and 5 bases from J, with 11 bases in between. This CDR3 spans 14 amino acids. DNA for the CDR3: TGTGCCAGCAGTTTAGGCCAGGCTGGTGAGACCCAGTACTTC. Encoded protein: CASSLGQAGETQYF.

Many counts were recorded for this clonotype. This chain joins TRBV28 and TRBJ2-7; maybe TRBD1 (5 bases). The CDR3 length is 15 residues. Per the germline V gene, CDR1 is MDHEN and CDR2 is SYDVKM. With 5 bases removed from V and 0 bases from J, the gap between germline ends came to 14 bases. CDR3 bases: TGTGCCAGCAGTGTTGGAACAGACAGCTCCTACGAGCAGTACTTC. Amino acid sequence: CASSVGTDSSYEQYF. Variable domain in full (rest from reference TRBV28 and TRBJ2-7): DVKVTQSSRYLVKRTGEKVFLECVQDMDHENMFWYRQDPGLGLRLIYFSYDVKMKEKGDIPEGYSVSREKKERFSLILESASTNQTSMYLCASSVGTDSSYEQYFGPGTRLTVT.

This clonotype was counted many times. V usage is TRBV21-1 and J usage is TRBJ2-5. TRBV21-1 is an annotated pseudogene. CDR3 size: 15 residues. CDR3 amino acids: CASSKELPAQETQYF. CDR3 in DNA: TGTGCCAGCAGCAAAGAACTTCCAGCCCAAGAGACCCAGTACTTC.

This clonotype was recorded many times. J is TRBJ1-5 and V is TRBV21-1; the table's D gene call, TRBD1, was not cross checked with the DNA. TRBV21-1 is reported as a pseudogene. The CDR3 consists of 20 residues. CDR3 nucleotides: TGTGCCAGCAGCAACCGGGACGCCACACCCCGCGAAGGAAGCAATCAGCCCCAGCATTTT. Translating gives CASSNRDATPREGSNQPQHF.

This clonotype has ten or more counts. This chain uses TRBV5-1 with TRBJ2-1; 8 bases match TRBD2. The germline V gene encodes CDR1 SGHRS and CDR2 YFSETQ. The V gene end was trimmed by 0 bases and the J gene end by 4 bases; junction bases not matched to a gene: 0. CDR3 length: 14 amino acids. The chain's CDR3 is CASSLVAGYNEQFF. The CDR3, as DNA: TGCGCCAGCAGCTTGGTAGCGGGGTACAATGAGCAGTTCTTC.

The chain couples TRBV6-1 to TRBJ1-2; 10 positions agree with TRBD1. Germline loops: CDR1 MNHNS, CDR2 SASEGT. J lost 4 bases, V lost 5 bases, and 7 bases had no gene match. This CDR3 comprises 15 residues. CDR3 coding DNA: TGTGCCAGCAGTCCAGCGACAGGGGGCAGCTATGGCTACACCTTC. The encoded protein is CASSPATGGSYGYTF.

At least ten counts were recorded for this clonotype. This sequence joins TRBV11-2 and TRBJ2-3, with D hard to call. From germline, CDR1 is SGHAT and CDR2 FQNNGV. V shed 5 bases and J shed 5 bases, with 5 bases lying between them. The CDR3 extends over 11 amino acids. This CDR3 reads CASSVRDTQYF. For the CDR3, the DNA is TGTGCCAGCAGCGTTAGAGATACGCAGTATTTT.

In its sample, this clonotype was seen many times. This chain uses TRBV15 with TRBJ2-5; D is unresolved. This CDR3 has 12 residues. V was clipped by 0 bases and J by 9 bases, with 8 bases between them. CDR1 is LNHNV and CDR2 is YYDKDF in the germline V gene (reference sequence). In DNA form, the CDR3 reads TGTGCCACCAGCAGAGATAGTATGGCCCAGTACTTC. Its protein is CATSRDSMAQYF. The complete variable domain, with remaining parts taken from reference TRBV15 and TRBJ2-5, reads DAMVIQNPRYQVTQFGKPVTLSCSQTLNHNVMYWYQQKSSQAPKLLFHYYDKDFNNEADTPDNFQSRRPNTSFCFLDIRSPGLGDTAMYLCATSRDSMAQYFGPGTRLLVL.

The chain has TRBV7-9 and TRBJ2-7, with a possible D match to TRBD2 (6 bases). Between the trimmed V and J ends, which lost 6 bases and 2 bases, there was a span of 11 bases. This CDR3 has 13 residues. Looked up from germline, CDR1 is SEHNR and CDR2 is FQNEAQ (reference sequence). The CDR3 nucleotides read TGTGCCAGCAGTCGGGGGAATACCTACGAGCAGTACTTC. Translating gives CASSRGNTYEQYF.

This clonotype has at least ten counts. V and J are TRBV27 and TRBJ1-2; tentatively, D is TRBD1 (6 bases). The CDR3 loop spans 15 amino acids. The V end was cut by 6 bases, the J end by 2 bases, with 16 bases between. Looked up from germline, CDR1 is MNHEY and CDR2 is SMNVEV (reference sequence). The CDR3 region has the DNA TGTGCCAGCAGCCGCCAGGGGCTCTCAAACTATGGCTACACCTTC. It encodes CASSRQGLSNYGYTF.